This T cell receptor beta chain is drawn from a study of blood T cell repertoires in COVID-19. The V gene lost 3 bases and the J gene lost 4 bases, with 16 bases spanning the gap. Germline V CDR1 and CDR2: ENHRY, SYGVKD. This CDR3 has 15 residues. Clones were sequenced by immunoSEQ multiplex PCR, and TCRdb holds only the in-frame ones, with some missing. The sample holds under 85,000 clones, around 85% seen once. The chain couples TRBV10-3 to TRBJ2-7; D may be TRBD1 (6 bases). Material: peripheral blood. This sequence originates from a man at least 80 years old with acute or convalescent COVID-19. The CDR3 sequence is CAISDQTGFPYEQYF. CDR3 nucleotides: TGTGCCATCAGTGACCAAACAGGGTTTCCATACGAGCAGTACTTC.